The 28 T cell receptor beta chains given below trace back to one sample, sequenced in a study of OX40 agonist ivuxolimab in advanced cancers. Libraries were prepared by immunoSEQ multiplex PCR; TCRdb keeps only in-frame clonotypes and omits some of them. The data contain some 70,000 clones, about 80% of them seen just once; the ten biggest clones take up roughly 1.2%. Sequenced here: CD4+ or CD8+ T cells sorted from blood, sampled in a trial of the OX40 agonist ivuxolimab. These receptors all stem from an adult with an advanced solid tumor such as melanoma, head and neck, liver or kidney cancer.

The chain links TRBV4-2 to TRBJ2-3, with 15 bases aligning to TRBD2. After removal of 0 bases from V and 4 bases from J, the junction contained 8 bases not matched to a gene. The CDR3 extends over 19 amino acids. Germline V gene data show CDR1 as LGHNA and CDR2 as YNFKEQ. CDR3 nucleotide sequence: TGTGCCAGCAGCCAAGACTCCGGGACTAGCGGGGGGTACGCAGATACGCAGTATTTT. Its protein is CASSQDSGTSGGYADTQYF.

The chain carries TRBV19 and TRBJ1-2, with TRBD1 matching 8 bases. The length of the CDR3 is 13 residues. The trim removed 6 bases at V and 6 bases at J, leaving 6 bases unmatched. From germline, CDR1 is LNHDA and CDR2 SQIVND (reference sequence). CDR3 DNA: TGTGCCAGTAGGTCGAAACAGGGGGATGGCTACACCTTC. It specifies CASRSKQGDGYTF.

This chain joins TRBV6-1 and TRBJ1-5; D possibly corresponds to TRBD1 (6 bases). V was cut by 4 bases and J by 4 bases, with 14 bases left in between. Per germline, CDR1 MNHNS and CDR2 SASEGT. The CDR3 is made up of 15 amino acids. The CDR3 is CASSVDRIPNQPQHF. DNA for the CDR3: TGTGCCAGCAGTGTCGACAGGATCCCAAATCAGCCCCAGCATTTT.

This chain links TRBV19 with TRBJ1-3; D is ambiguous. The V gene lost 5 bases and the J gene lost 0 bases, with 11 bases spanning the gap. Looked up from germline, CDR1 is LNHDA and CDR2 is SQIVND (reference sequence). The CDR3 is 15 residues long. This CDR3 reads CASSGSRISGNTIYF. The CDR3 DNA sequence: TGTGCCAGTAGTGGGAGCCGGATCTCTGGAAACACCATATATTTT. Filled out from reference TRBV19 and TRBJ1-3, the complete variable domain reads DGGITQSPKYLFRKEGQNVTLSCEQNLNHDAMYWYRQDPGQGLRLIYYSQIVNDFQKGDIAEGYSVSREKKESFPLTVTSAQKNPTAFYLCASSGSRISGNTIYFGEGSWLTVV.

The genes are TRBV6-1 and TRBJ1-2, with D unresolved. Germline values: CDR1 MNHNS, CDR2 SASEGT. Between the trimmed V and J ends, which lost 3 bases and 8 bases, there was a span of 10 bases. This CDR3 has 12 residues. CDR3 in amino acids: CASSELGEGYTF. As DNA, the CDR3 is TGTGCCAGCAGTGAGTTAGGCGAGGGCTACACCTTC.

This sequence joins TRBV7-3 and TRBJ1-1; 7 bases agree with TRBD1. CDR3 length: 14 residues. The V gene end was trimmed by 4 bases and the J gene end by 4 bases; junction bases not matched to a gene: 6. The germline CDR1 and CDR2 sequences are SGHTA and FQGTGA. CDR3 sequence reads: CASSSNRGGTEAFF. The CDR3 DNA follows: TGTGCCAGCAGCTCCAACAGGGGAGGCACTGAAGCTTTCTTT.

V and J are TRBV15 and TRBJ1-4, with TRBD1 as a possible D gene (6 bases). CDR3 size: 15 residues. The germline CDR1 and CDR2 sequences are LNHNV and YYDKDF (reference sequence). V was shortened by 5 bases and J by 7 bases, with 17 bases between the two germline ends. The CDR3: CATSGNRERSEKLFF. DNA of the CDR3: TGTGCCACCAGCGGGAACAGGGAACGAAGTGAAAAACTGTTTTTT.

This chain joins TRBV5-1 and TRBJ2-5; D not resolved. This CDR3 is 14 amino acids long. Trimming took 0 bases from V and 1 from J, leaving 7 bases between them. The V gene's germline CDR1 is SGHRS and CDR2 YFSETQ. CDR3 protein: CASSLGRPQETQYF. CDR3 nucleotide sequence: TGCGCCAGCAGCTTGGGCAGGCCCCAAGAGACCCAGTACTTC.

The genes are TRBV7-9 and TRBJ2-7, with D possibly TRBD1 on 6 matching bases. The V gene's germline CDR1 is SEHNR and CDR2 FQNEAQ (reference sequence). The germline V and J ends were trimmed by 5 bases and 3 bases, with 14 bases remaining between them. The CDR3 sequence is 14 residues long. The CDR3 sequence is CASSRTEGLYEQYF. As DNA, the CDR3 is TGTGCCAGCAGCAGGACAGAGGGCCTCTACGAGCAGTACTTC.

The genes are TRBV6-1 and TRBJ1-2; D unresolved. Deletions cut 7 bases from V and 4 bases from J, with 10 bases between. This CDR3 is 12 amino acids long. Germline values: CDR1 MNHNS, CDR2 SASEGT. The CDR3 bases are TGTGCCAGCAAGTCAGAGGCCTATGGCTACACCTTC. Protein: CASKSEAYGYTF.

This chain links TRBV7-9 with TRBJ1-4, with 9 bases lining up with TRBD1. The germline gives CDR1 SEHNR, CDR2 FQNEAQ (reference sequence). The CDR3 has 15 residues. V was pared by 1 base and J by 8 bases, with 5 bases of the junction left unmatched. CDR3 amino acids: CASSLGDRDREKLFF. The CDR3 DNA sequence: TGTGCCAGCAGCTTAGGGGACAGGGATAGGGAAAAACTGTTTTTT.

This chain joins TRBV5-4 and TRBJ2-2; the D is unclear. Germline lookup yields CDR1 SGHNT and CDR2 YYREEE (reference sequence). The CDR3 length is 16 residues. The germline V and J ends were trimmed by 0 bases and 0 bases, with 9 bases remaining between them. CDR3 loop: CASSLEAYANTGELFF. DNA for the CDR3: TGTGCCAGCAGCTTGGAAGCATACGCGAACACCGGGGAGCTGTTTTTT.

This chain joins TRBV5-5 and TRBJ2-3; no firm D call. V lost 1 base and J lost 6, with 9 bases in between. Germline values: CDR1 SGHKS, CDR2 YYEKEE (reference sequence). The CDR3 totals 13 residues. The CDR3 reads CASSLLGWDTQYF. The CDR3 DNA is TGTGCCAGCAGCTTGCTAGGTTGGGATACGCAGTATTTT. Complete variable domain (other parts from reference TRBV5-5 and TRBJ2-3): DAGVTQSPTHLIKTRGQQVTLRCSPISGHKSVSWYQQVLGQGPQFIFQYYEKEERGRGNFPDRFSARQFPNYSSELNVNALLLGDSALYLCASSLLGWDTQYFGPGTRLTVL.

The chain combines TRBV7-8 with TRBJ2-5; possible D gene TRBD2, 7 bases. The CDR3 is 16 residues long. The germline gives CDR1 SGHVS, CDR2 FQNEAQ. V was clipped by 1 base and J by 3 bases, with 15 bases between them. In nucleotides, the CDR3 is TGTGCCAGCAGCTTAGGGGGGGGCAGGTCGAAAGAGACCCAGTACTTC. Protein sequence: CASSLGGGRSKETQYF.

This clone was found once. The chain carries TRBV19 and TRBJ1-5; D is unresolved. The CDR3 totals 16 residues. Trimming took 5 bases from V and 2 from J, leaving 16 bases between them. CDR1 is LNHDA, CDR2 SQIVND, per germline (reference sequence). The CDR3 DNA reads as TGTGCCAGTAGTTCACCACAGCTTGGGGGCAATCAGCCCCAGCATTTT. Its protein is CASSSPQLGGNQPQHF.

This chain links TRBV5-4 with TRBJ2-4; D may be TRBD1 (6 bases). V gave up 6 bases and J gave up 9 bases, with 13 bases separating them. The CDR3 loop spans 12 amino acids. Germline V gene sequence: CDR1 SGHNT, CDR2 YYREEE (reference sequence). The CDR3 here is CASKGQSGIQYF. Written as DNA, the CDR3 is TGTGCCAGCAAGGGACAAAGTGGCATTCAGTACTTC.

The chain is built from TRBV5-6 and TRBJ2-1; a possible D gene is TRBD2 (5 bases). The V gene lost 4 bases and the J gene lost 5 bases, with 16 bases spanning the gap. The V gene's germline CDR1 is SGHDT and CDR2 YYEEEE. There are 15 residues in the CDR3. The CDR3 bases are TGTGCCAGCAGCCTGCGGGTACAAATGGACAATGAGCAGTTCTTC. Its translation: CASSLRVQMDNEQFF.

The chain is built from TRBV30 and TRBJ1-2; TRBD1 is a possible D gene (5 bases). CDR1 and CDR2 from the germline V gene are GTSNPN and SVGIG (reference sequence). V dropped 2 bases and J dropped 3 bases, with 19 bases sitting between them. CDR3 length equals 16 residues. The DNA for the CDR3 is TGTGCCTGGAGTAAGGCCCTGGGGGGTATGGACTATGGCTACACCTTC. Translated, it gives CAWSKALGGMDYGYTF.

The count of this clone is one. The chain employs TRBV4-2 and TRBJ1-2, with D unclear. CDR3 size: 16 residues. The V gene lost 0 bases and the J gene lost 4 bases, with 15 bases spanning the gap. Germline V gene lookup returns CDR1 LGHNA and CDR2 YNFKEQ. The CDR3, as DNA: TGTGCCAGCAGCCAAGATCGGGCAGTCAGATTCTATGGCTACACCTTC. Its translation is CASSQDRAVRFYGYTF.

The gene calls are TRBV11-2 and TRBJ2-7; D unclear. Germline CDR1 reads SGHAT; CDR2 reads FQNNGV. Trimming took 5 bases from V and 4 from J, leaving 12 bases between them. The CDR3 length is 13 residues. The CDR3 DNA is TGTGCCAGCAGCCCCGCTTGGGGTTACGAGCAGTACTTC. Translated, it gives CASSPAWGYEQYF. Using reference TRBV11-2 and TRBJ2-7 for the parts outside the CDR3, the full variable domain is EAGVAQSPRYKIIEKRQSVAFWCNPISGHATLYWYQQILGQGPKLLIQFQNNGVVDDSQLPKDRFSAERLKGVDSTLKIQPAKLEDSAVYLCASSPAWGYEQYFGPGTRLTVT.

This chain uses TRBV2 with TRBJ2-3; TRBD2 aligns across 8 bases. J was trimmed by 2 bases and V by 8 bases; bases with no gene match: 12. Germline V CDR1 and CDR2: SNHLY, FYNNEI. The CDR3 is 16 amino acids. The chain's CDR3 is CASGGDERGITDTQYF. The CDR3 DNA reads as TGTGCCAGCGGTGGGGATGAGCGGGGGATCACAGATACGCAGTATTTT.

The genes are TRBV4-2 and TRBJ2-1, with D possibly TRBD1 on 6 matching bases. Germline V gene data show CDR1 as LGHNA and CDR2 as YNFKEQ. The CDR3 runs to 21 residues. V shed 0 bases and J shed 0 bases, with 24 bases lying between them. The CDR3 here is CASSQDRDGQGQILSYNEQFF. CDR3 coding DNA: TGTGCCAGCAGCCAAGATCGCGACGGGCAGGGGCAAATCCTCTCCTACAATGAGCAGTTCTTC.

The gene calls are TRBV18 and TRBJ2-5, with 7 bases identical to TRBD1. V lost 6 bases to trimming and J lost 0 bases; unmatched junction nucleotides: 4. The CDR3 consists of 14 residues. The germline gives CDR1 KGHSH, CDR2 LQKENI. The CDR3 DNA is TGTGCCAGCTCCCCTAGGGGGCACCAAGAGACCCAGTACTTC. Protein sequence: CASSPRGHQETQYF.

The chain links TRBV7-2 to TRBJ1-4; D remains ambiguous. CDR3 length: 15 amino acids. V lost 1 base and J 7 bases, leaving 13 bases between the germline ends. CDR1 and CDR2 from the germline V gene are SGHTA and FQGNSA. CDR3 loop: CASSLGALVGEKLFF. CDR3 nucleotide sequence: TGTGCCAGCAGCTTAGGGGCCCTGGTTGGTGAAAAACTGTTTTTT.

This clone was detected once. Being one base from a much bigger clone, this may be a read error. The chain carries TRBV7-7 and TRBJ1-1; no reliable D call. Trimming shortened V by 4 bases and J by 3 bases, and 6 bases separated the two germline ends. The CDR3 extends over 12 amino acids. Germline V gene sequence: CDR1 SSHAT, CDR2 FNYEAQ (reference sequence). The CDR3 sequence: CASSYDDTEAFF. The CDR3 DNA sequence: TGTGCCAGCAGCTATGACGACACTGAAGCTTTCTTT.

This clone was counted a single time. Other nucleotide sequences from this sample produce the same CDR3. The chain carries TRBV5-1 and TRBJ2-2; D remains ambiguous. This CDR3 region has 15 residues. The V and J ends lost 3 bases and 5 bases respectively, with 14 bases between them. CDR1 is SGHRS, CDR2 YFSETQ, per germline. CDR3: CASSWVESVTGELFF. The CDR3 bases are TGCGCCAGCAGCTGGGTGGAGTCGGTGACCGGGGAGCTGTTTTTT.

V and J are TRBV7-2 and TRBJ2-1, with TRBD2 identical over 12 bases. The CDR3 runs to 15 residues. J lost 9 bases, V lost 5 bases, and 8 bases had no gene match. Germline V gene data show CDR1 as SGHTA and CDR2 as FQGNSA. The CDR3 coding sequence is TGTGCCAGCAGCGGGTCTAGCGGGGGGGCATTTGAGCAGTTCTTC. Its translation is CASSGSSGGAFEQFF. The full variable domain, with the rest looked up from reference TRBV7-2 and TRBJ2-1, is GAGVSQSPSNKVTEKGKDVELRCDPISGHTALYWYRQSLGQGLEFLIYFQGNSAPDKSGLPSDRFSAERTGGSVSTLTIQRTQQEDSAVYLCASSGSSGGAFEQFFGPGTRLTVL.

The chain carries TRBV6-5 and TRBJ1-4; D is unresolved. V shed 8 bases and J shed 8 bases, with 9 bases lying between them. CDR1 is MNHEY and CDR2 is SVGAGI in the germline V gene. The CDR3 covers 11 residues. The CDR3: CASGRGEKLFF. The CDR3 DNA follows: TGTGCCAGCGGACGGGGAGAAAAACTGTTTTTT.